A single sample is the source of the 21 T cell receptor beta chains below, sequenced in a study of T-cell memory formation after mild COVID-19. Via MiXCR, TCRdb re-called the 5' RACE reads, giving one row per CDR3 protein. The sample includes about 560,000 distinct CDR3 sequences, roughly a sixth of them seen just once. The specimen was PBMCs or a T cell subset sorted from them (not recorded which). These TCRs come from an adult woman who had mild COVID-19 (a few samples of this study predate the infection). Cell type and time point are not known.

For the CDR3, the DNA is TGTGCCAGCAGTTACTCCCAGGACAGGAGGCCTTACGAGCAGTACTTC. It translates to CASSYSQDRRPYEQYF. The chain couples TRBV6-2 or TRBV6-3 to TRBJ2-7; the match to TRBD1 covers 7 bases. This CDR3 contains 16 residues. Per germline, CDR1 MNHEY and CDR2 SVGEGT. V shed 0 bases, J shed 4 bases, and the junction held 9 bases outside the gene matches.

The chain combines TRBV7-2 with TRBJ1-2; 9 bases are a match to TRBD1. The CDR3 has 14 residues. Trimming at V came to 7 bases and at J to 4 bases, leaving 7 bases not matched to a gene. Germline loops: CDR1 SGHTA, CDR2 FQGNSA. CDR3 in DNA: TGTGCCAGCACCCCGGGGACAGGGCCCTATGGCTACACCTTC. Translating it yields CASTPGTGPYGYTF.

This clonotype was observed a few times. V and J are TRBV7-2 and TRBJ2-3; D is unclear. The V end lost 3 bases, the J end lost 2 bases, and 12 bases lay between the germline ends. CDR1 and CDR2 from the germline V gene are SGHTA and FQGNSA. The CDR3 is 15 amino acids. The CDR3 loop is CASSLSPPVTDTQYF. The DNA for the CDR3 is TGTGCCAGCAGCTTGAGCCCTCCGGTCACAGATACGCAGTATTTT.

In its sample, this clonotype was seen once. This chain joins TRBV5-6 and TRBJ2-4; no firm D call. With 1 base removed from V and 0 bases from J, the gap between germline ends came to 14 bases. The CDR3 runs to 17 residues. From germline, CDR1 is SGHDT and CDR2 YYEEEE. The CDR3 DNA sequence: TGTGCCAGCAGCTTGAGGCAGGTTTATGTAGCCAAAAACATTCAGTACTTC. Translated, it gives CASSLRQVYVAKNIQYF.

This sequence joins TRBV28 and TRBJ2-7; 7 nucleotides agree with TRBD1. The CDR3 totals 14 residues. Germline V gene data show CDR1 as MDHEN and CDR2 as SYDVKM. V dropped 2 bases and J dropped 1; count of bases not matched to a gene: 2. Here the CDR3 DNA reads TGTGCCAGCAGTTTAGGACAGGTTTCCTACGAGCAGTACTTC. Amino acids: CASSLGQVSYEQYF. The whole variable domain, remainder taken from reference TRBV28 and TRBJ2-7, is DVKVTQSSRYLVKRTGEKVFLECVQDMDHENMFWYRQDPGLGLRLIYFSYDVKMKEKGDIPEGYSVSREKKERFSLILESASTNQTSMYLCASSLGQVSYEQYFGPGTRLTVT.

This clonotype was recorded a few times. V is TRBV12-3 or TRBV12-4 and J is TRBJ2-4; D is possibly TRBD2 (5 bases). V was cut by 3 bases and J by 0 bases, with 9 bases left in between. The CDR3 is made up of 15 amino acids. DNA for the CDR3: TGTGCCAGCAGTTTCTTAGGACTAGCCAAAAACATTCAGTACTTC. This encodes CASSFLGLAKNIQYF.

This chain uses TRBV6-2 or TRBV6-3 with TRBJ2-1; a weak D match, TRBD1 (6 bases). Germline-derived CDR1 and CDR2 are MNHEY and SVGEGT. The CDR3 consists of 15 residues. Trimming pared 8 bases from V and 4 bases from J, leaving 18 bases between. CDR3 protein: CASRFTLQGYNEQFF. CDR3 nucleotides: TGTGCCAGCCGCTTCACCCTACAGGGTTACAATGAGCAGTTCTTC.

This chain uses TRBV12-3 or TRBV12-4 with TRBJ1-5, with 8 bases fitting TRBD1. J lost 3 bases, V lost 2 bases, and 3 bases had no gene match. This CDR3 is 15 amino acids long. The CDR3 coding sequence is TGTGCCAGCAGTTTAAGACAGGGGAACAATCAGCCCCAGCATTTT. Translated, it gives CASSLRQGNNQPQHF.

This clonotype was observed a few times. The chain combines TRBV6-2 or TRBV6-3 with TRBJ1-2; D may be TRBD1 (6 bases). V was shortened by 6 bases and J by 6 bases, with 20 bases between the two germline ends. Per germline, CDR1 MNHEY and CDR2 SVGEGT. The CDR3 extends over 15 amino acids. DNA for the CDR3: TGTGCCAGCAGGCGGCCCCCGGGGGCCCAAGATGGCTACACCTTC. Protein sequence: CASRRPPGAQDGYTF.

There are a few counts of this clonotype. The chain employs TRBV7-3 and TRBJ2-3; the D is unclear. Trimming removed 2 bases from V and 4 bases from J, with 7 bases in between. The CDR3 sequence is 13 residues long. In germline, CDR1 is SGHTA, CDR2 FQGTGA. For the CDR3, the DNA is TGTGCCAGCAGCTTACTCGCGGCAGATACGCAGTATTTT. This codes for CASSLLAADTQYF.

In this sample, this clonotype turned up a few times. The chain employs TRBV5-1 and TRBJ1-1; the match to TRBD1 covers 11 bases. CDR3 size: 17 residues. Germline loops: CDR1 SGHRS, CDR2 YFSETQ. V trimming: 0 bases; J trimming: 1 base; junction bases outside the gene matches: 5. DNA for the CDR3: TGCGCCAGCAGCTTGGGGGACAGGGGGTTCCCGAACACTGAAGCTTTCTTT. Encoded protein: CASSLGDRGFPNTEAFF.

The chain couples TRBV7-8 to TRBJ2-7; either TRBD1 or TRBD2 may supply D (5 bases each). The V gene lost 6 bases and the J gene lost 3 bases, with 15 bases spanning the gap. CDR1 is SGHVS and CDR2 is FQNEAQ in the germline V gene. CDR3 length: 14 amino acids. This chain's CDR3 is CASRGWDGNYEQYF. The CDR3 nucleotides are TGTGCCAGCAGGGGGTGGGACGGGAACTACGAGCAGTACTTC.

This clonotype was counted between two and nine times. This sequence joins TRBV9 and TRBJ2-5; the D gene is possibly TRBD1 (6 bases). The CDR3 is made up of 15 amino acids. V gave up 4 bases and J gave up 5 bases, with 18 bases separating them. Per germline, CDR1 SGDLS and CDR2 YYNGEE. The CDR3 here is CASSSTTGREETQYF. CDR3 nucleotides: TGTGCCAGCAGCAGTACTACAGGGAGAGAGGAGACCCAGTACTTC.

This sequence joins TRBV12-3 or TRBV12-4 and TRBJ1-3; maybe TRBD1 (5 bases). This CDR3 has 14 amino acids. V lost 6 bases to trimming and J lost 3 bases, with 12 bases between them. As DNA, the CDR3 is TGTGCCAGCAGCTTTGGGACGAATGGAAACACCATATATTTT. Its protein is CASSFGTNGNTIYF.

The rearrangement joins TRBV12-3 or TRBV12-4 to TRBJ2-1; unclear D gene. V was cut by 6 bases and J by 0 bases, with 15 bases left in between. The CDR3 length is 16 residues. The CDR3 region is CASSPPFVSSYNEQFF. The CDR3 coding sequence is TGTGCCAGCAGCCCGCCATTCGTCAGCTCCTACAATGAGCAGTTCTTC.

The V gene is TRBV6-6, the J gene TRBJ1-4; a weak D match, TRBD1 (5 bases). Germline loops: CDR1 MNHNY, CDR2 SVGAGI (reference sequence). The CDR3 sequence is 12 residues long. For the CDR3, the DNA is TGTGGATCTAGGGAGGGGTCCGAAAAACTGTTTTTT. Its protein product is CGSREGSEKLFF.

The J gene is TRBJ2-5, the V gene TRBV18; 8 bases fit TRBD2. The V and J ends lost 3 bases and 3 bases, in that order; junction bases with no gene match: 3. Germline V gives CDR1 KGHSH, CDR2 LQKENI. The CDR3 runs 14 residues. CDR3 in amino acids: CASSPTGLEETQYF. In DNA form, the CDR3 reads TGTGCCAGCTCACCCACGGGACTAGAAGAGACCCAGTACTTC.

The rearrangement uses TRBV4-1 and TRBJ1-1; D ambiguous. The germline CDR1 and CDR2 sequences are MGHRA and YSYEKL. This CDR3 is 14 amino acids long. Trimming removed 0 bases from V and 6 bases from J, with 11 bases in between. CDR3 in amino acids: CASSQEAYGAEAFF. The CDR3 DNA reads as TGCGCCAGCAGCCAAGAGGCCTACGGAGCTGAAGCTTTCTTT.

This clonotype showed up just a few times. The chain uses TRBV7-9 and TRBJ1-2, with D possibly TRBD1 on 5 matching bases. CDR3 length equals 14 residues. Trimming removed 7 bases at V and 2 bases at J, with 14 bases between. Germline lookup yields CDR1 SEHNR and CDR2 FQNEAQ (reference sequence). Here the CDR3 reads CASTMGDLNYGYTF. CDR3 bases: TGTGCCAGCACCATGGGGGACCTCAACTATGGCTACACCTTC.

This clonotype appeared a few times. The rearrangement links TRBV7-2 to TRBJ2-7; D gene unclear. The CDR3 is 11 residues long. CDR1 and CDR2 (germline): SGHTA, FQGNSA. V lost 1 base, J lost 7 bases, and 5 bases lay in between. The CDR3 coding sequence is TGTGCCAGCAGCTTAGAGTGGGAGCAGTACTTC. It specifies CASSLEWEQYF.

This sequence joins TRBV19 and TRBJ1-5; 7 nucleotides line up with TRBD1. V shed 3 bases, J shed 4 bases, and the junction held 6 bases outside the gene matches. Germline loops: CDR1 LNHDA, CDR2 SQIVND (reference sequence). This CDR3 is 15 amino acids long. Written as DNA, the CDR3 is TGTGCCAGTAGTATCGGGGGGACAGAGAATCAGCCCCAGCATTTT. The encoded protein is CASSIGGTENQPQHF.